A selection of T cell receptor beta chains follows, all from one sample in a study of response to subunit inactivated influenza vaccine. One entry per CDR3 protein results from TCRdb running MiXCR on the RT-PCR reads. The sample includes about 570,000 distinct CDR3 sequences, 10% to 12% of them seen just once. The data also belong to a second study, concerning T cells expressing NK-cell markers.

The sequenced sample was PBMCs from blood, obtained on the day of vaccination. The origin of the receptors is a man in his forties or fifties who received an inactivated influenza vaccine. The CDR3 runs from the conserved cysteine through the conserved F or W. The D gene is left open where the match is weak. Clone sizes are given selectively: once, few, many, or a class where the clone is expanded.

TRBD2	few	TRBV5-1	TRBJ2-3	TGCGCCAGCAGCTTGCAAAGCGGGGTCTCAGATACGCAGTATTTT	CASSLQSGVSDTQYF
TRBD1	-	TRBV5-6	TRBJ2-3	TGTGCCAGCAGCCTCCTACCCGAGGACAGGAGAAACACAGATACGCAGTCTTTT	CASSLLPEDRRNTDTQSF
TRBD1	few	TRBV6-1	TRBJ2-3	TGTGCCAGCCACTTGGGGACAGGGAAGGGTACGCAGTATTTT	CASHLGTGKGTQYF
-	few	TRBV29-1	TRBJ2-5	TGCAGCGTTGAGGGACTCCTACAAGAGACCCAGTACTTC	CSVEGLLQETQYF
TRBD2	few	TRBV5-1	TRBJ2-1	TGCGCCAGCACAGTAGCGGGGGGGGTTTACAATGAGCAGTTCTTC	CASTVAGGVYNEQFF
-	many	TRBV27	TRBJ2-7	TGTGCCAGCAAATGGGACGCGGGGTCGAACTACGAGCAGTACTTC	CASKWDAGSNYEQYF
-	many	TRBV16	TRBJ2-7	TGTGCCAGCAGCCAATCGTGGGAGGCCGAGCAGTACTTC	CASSQSWEAEQYF
TRBD1	few	TRBV4-2	TRBJ1-5	TGTGCCAGCAGCCAAGAGACCGGGACAGGGGTTCAGCCCCAGCATTTT	CASSQETGTGVQPQHF
-	-	TRBV6-6	TRBJ1-1	TGTGCCAGCAGTGCTGATAACACTGAAGCTTTCTTT	CASSADNTEAFF
-	many	TRBV4-3	TRBJ2-1	TGCGCCAGCAGCCAAGATTACGACGGGGCGGGCTACAATGAGCAGTTCTTC	CASSQDYDGAGYNEQFF
-	few	TRBV6-1	TRBJ1-6	TGTGCCAGCAGTCCCCGCCGGCCCTATAATTCACCCCTCCACTTT	CASSPRRPYNSPLHF
-	-	TRBV7-6	TRBJ2-1	TGTGCCAGCAGCTTAGGAGAGAGTGGGTACAATGAGCAGTTCTTC	CASSLGESGYNEQFF
-	-	TRBV7-9	TRBJ1-1	TGTGCCAGCAGCTTGAGGGTTATGAACACTGAAGCTTTCTTT	CASSLRVMNTEAFF
TRBD2	-	TRBV20-1	TRBJ2-7	TGCAGTGCTAGAGGACCTTTAGCGGGACGAAACTACGAGCAGTACTTC	CSARGPLAGRNYEQYF
-	many	TRBV20-1	TRBJ2-1	TGCAGTGCTTCTCGTGGTGGCCAAACTCATAACTCCTACAATGAGCAGTTCTTC	CSASRGGQTHNSYNEQFF
TRBD1	many	TRBV20-1	TRBJ2-1	TGCACCGTTCGGGACAGGGGGCCGTACAATGAGCAGTTCTTC	CTVRDRGPYNEQFF
-	many	TRBV20-1	TRBJ2-7	TGCAGTGCTGCCGGGGACGCAGTGACCTACGAGCAGTACTTC	CSAAGDAVTYEQYF
TRBD1	few	TRBV6-2/TRBV6-3	TRBJ1-4	TGTGCCAGCAGTTACGGCCTCGGGACAGGGGGAACTAATGAAAAACTGTTTTTT	CASSYGLGTGGTNEKLFF
-	-	TRBV18	TRBJ2-7	TGTGCCAGCTCACCACCGCGAGGGAAAAACGAGCAGTACTTC	CASSPPRGKNEQYF
-	-	TRBV27	TRBJ1-5	TGTGCCAGCAGTTTATTGAGGGGGATTCAGCCCCAGCATTTT	CASSLLRGIQPQHF
-	-	TRBV20-1	TRBJ2-3	TGCAGGACCCGGGGCGTCGGCACAGATACGCAGTATTTT	CRTRGVGTDTQYF
TRBD2	-	TRBV19	TRBJ2-1	TGTGCCAGTAGAGGGGTCTGGACTAGCGGGAGGCAGAGCTCCTACAATGAGCAGTTCTTC	CASRGVWTSGRQSSYNEQFF
TRBD2	many	TRBV4-2	TRBJ2-1	TGTGCCAGCAGCCTCGCGGCGGGGGGGTCTTACAATGAGCAGTTCTTC	CASSLAAGGSYNEQFF
-	few	TRBV7-2	TRBJ2-2	TGTGCCAGCAGGTCCGGAAACACCGGGGAGCTGTTTTTT	CASRSGNTGELFF
-	many	TRBV6-2/TRBV6-3	TRBJ1-1	TGTGCCAGCAGTTCCGTGAACACTGAAGCTTTCTTT	CASSSVNTEAFF
-	few	TRBV10-3	TRBJ2-5	TGTGCCATCAGTGAAAAAGAGACCCAGTACTTC	CAISEKETQYF
-	few	TRBV7-6	TRBJ2-5	TGTGCCAGCAGCTTAGGCTACGCACAGAGGGAGACCCAGTACTTC	CASSLGYAQRETQYF
-	-	TRBV19	TRBJ2-5	TGTGCCAGTAGTATGGGGTACGATCACCTTGGGGAGACCCAGTACTTC	CASSMGYDHLGETQYF
TRBD2	-	TRBV6-4	TRBJ2-5	TGTGCCAGCAGTAAAAGACTAGCGAGTGGGGAGACCCAGTACTTC	CASSKRLASGETQYF
-	few	TRBV6-5	TRBJ2-3	TGTGCCAGCAGTTACTCCGGGGGCGCAGATACGCAGTATTTT	CASSYSGGADTQYF
-	many	TRBV29-1	TRBJ1-1	TGCAGCGTTGAATCTGACTGGGACACTGAAGCTTTCTTT	CSVESDWDTEAFF
-	-	TRBV12-3/TRBV12-4	TRBJ1-5	TGTGCCAGCAGTTTTAGCGAAAATCAGCCCCAGCATTTT	CASSFSENQPQHF
TRBD2	-	TRBV7-2	TRBJ2-7	TGTGCCAGCAGTTCGTTGTGGAGCGGGATAGGTGAGCAGTACTTC	CASSSLWSGIGEQYF